This TCR beta chain stems from a study of blood T cells in healthy people across ages. The authors ran a second PCR of about 6 to 11 cycles using a sample-barcoded 5' primer and a J-beta primer mix. A single record per CDR3 protein comes from TCRdb applying MiXCR to the 5' RACE reads. This sample has about 1.6 million distinct CDR3 sequences, with almost 35% found just once. This clonotype was seen many times. What it recognizes is unknown. The sample, about 9.7 milliliters of peripheral blood, was drawn from each donor. Each sample yielded at least 5.5 micrograms of PBMC total RNA. With V trimmed by 5 bases and J by 0 bases, 10 bases remained unmatched. The CDR3 extends over 18 amino acids. The germline gives CDR1 DFQATT, CDR2 SNEGSKA (reference sequence). Study-level points and caveats: Using unsorted PBMCs precluded a conclusive naive versus antigen-experienced comparison. Strong correlation linked observed beta diversity and percent naive T cells.

V usage is TRBV20-1 and J usage is TRBJ2-3; TRBD2 agrees at 14 bases. The material sequenced was blood. This TCR was recovered from a woman aged 30 to 39 in good health. In nucleotides, the CDR3 is TGCAGTGCTCCCCGCGGGACTAGCGGGAGCCAGAGCACAGATACGCAGTATTTT. Translated: CSAPRGTSGSQSTDTQYF.